This T cell receptor beta chain was profiled in a study of control samples from healthy donors and cancer patients. Repertoires were generated with immunoSEQ multiplex PCR, while TCRdb's copy carries only in-frame clones and drops some. The profile covers 150,000 to 200,000 clones, with approximately 96% appearing a single time and around 9.3% taken by the ten largest. V dropped 1 base and J dropped 1 base, with 4 bases sitting between them. CDR1 is LGHDT and CDR2 is YNNKEL in the germline V gene (reference sequence). The CDR3 runs to 13 residues. The V and J genes are TRBV3-1 (or the pseudogene TRBV3-2) and TRBJ1-1; no definite D call. The sequence came from a woman between 40 and 50 years old in good health. Sequencing was performed on blood. Here the CDR3 DNA reads TGTGCCAGCAGCCAAGTGGAGAACACTGAAGCTTTCTTT. As protein: CASSQVENTEAFF.